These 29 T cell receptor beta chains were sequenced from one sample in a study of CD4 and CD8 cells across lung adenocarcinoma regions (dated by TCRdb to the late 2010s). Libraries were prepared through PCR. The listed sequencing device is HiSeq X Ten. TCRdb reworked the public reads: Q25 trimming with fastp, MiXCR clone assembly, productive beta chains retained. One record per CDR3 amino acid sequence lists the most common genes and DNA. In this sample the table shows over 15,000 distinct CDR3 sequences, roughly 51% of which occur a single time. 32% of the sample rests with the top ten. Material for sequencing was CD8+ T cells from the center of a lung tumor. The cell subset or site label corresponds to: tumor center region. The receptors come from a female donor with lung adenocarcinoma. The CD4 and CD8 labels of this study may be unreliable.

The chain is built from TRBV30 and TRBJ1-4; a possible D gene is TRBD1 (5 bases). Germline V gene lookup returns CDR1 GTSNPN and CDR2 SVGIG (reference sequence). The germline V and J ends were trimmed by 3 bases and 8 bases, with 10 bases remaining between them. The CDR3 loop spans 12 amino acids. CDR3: CAWSRVGEKLFF. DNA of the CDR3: TGTGCCTGGAGCAGGGTCGGGGAAAAACTGTTTTTT.

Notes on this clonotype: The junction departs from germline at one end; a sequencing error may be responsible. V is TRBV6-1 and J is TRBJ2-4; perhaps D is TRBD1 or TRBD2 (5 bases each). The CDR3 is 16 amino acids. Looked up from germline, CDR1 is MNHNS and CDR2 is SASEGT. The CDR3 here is CASRATGHRAKNIQYF. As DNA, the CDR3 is TGTGCGAGCCGTGCTACGGGGCACCGAGCCAAAAATATTCAGTACTTC.

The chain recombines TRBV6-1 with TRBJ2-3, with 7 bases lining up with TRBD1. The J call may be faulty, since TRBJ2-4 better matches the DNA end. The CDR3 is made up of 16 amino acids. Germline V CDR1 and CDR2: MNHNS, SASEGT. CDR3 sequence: CASSPRGQPTTDTQYF. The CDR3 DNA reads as TGTGCCAGCAGTCCTAGGGGGCAGCCAACCACAGATACTCAGTACTTC.

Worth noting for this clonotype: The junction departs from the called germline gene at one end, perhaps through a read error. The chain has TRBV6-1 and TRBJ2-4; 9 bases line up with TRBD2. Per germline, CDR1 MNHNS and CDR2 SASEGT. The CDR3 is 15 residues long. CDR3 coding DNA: TGTGGCAGCGGTCCGGGGCGGGGGGGCAAAAACATTCAGTACTTC. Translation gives CGSGPGRGGKNIQYF.

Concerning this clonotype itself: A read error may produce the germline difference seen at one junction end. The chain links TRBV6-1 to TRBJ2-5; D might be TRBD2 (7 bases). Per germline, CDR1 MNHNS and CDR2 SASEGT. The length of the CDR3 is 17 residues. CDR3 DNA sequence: TGTGCCAGCAGTGAAGTGCTCGGGGGGCCAGAACAAGGGACCCAGTACTTC. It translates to CASSEVLGGPEQGTQYF.

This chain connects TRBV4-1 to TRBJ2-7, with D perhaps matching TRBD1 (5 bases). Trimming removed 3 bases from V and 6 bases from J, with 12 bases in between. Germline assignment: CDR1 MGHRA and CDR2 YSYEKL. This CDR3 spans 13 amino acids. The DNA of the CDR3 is TGCGCCAGCAGCCATAGTCAGGGTGTCGAGCAGTACTTC. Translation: CASSHSQGVEQYF.

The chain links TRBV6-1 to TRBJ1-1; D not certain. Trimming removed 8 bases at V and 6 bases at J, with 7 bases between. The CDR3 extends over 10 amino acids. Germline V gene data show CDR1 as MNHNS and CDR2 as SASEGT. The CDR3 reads CASAYAEAFF. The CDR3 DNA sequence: TGTGCCAGCGCTTATGCTGAAGCTTTCTTT.

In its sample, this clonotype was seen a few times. This CDR3 reads CAWARQGSGETQYF. In DNA form, the CDR3 reads TGTGCCTGGGCTAGACAGGGGTCAGGGGAGACCCAGTACTTC. The chain combines TRBV30 with TRBJ2-5, with 8 bases lining up with TRBD1. The CDR3 has 14 residues. V gave up 5 bases and J gave up 5 bases; unmatched junction bases: 10. Per the germline V gene, CDR1 is GTSNPN and CDR2 is SVGIG (reference sequence).

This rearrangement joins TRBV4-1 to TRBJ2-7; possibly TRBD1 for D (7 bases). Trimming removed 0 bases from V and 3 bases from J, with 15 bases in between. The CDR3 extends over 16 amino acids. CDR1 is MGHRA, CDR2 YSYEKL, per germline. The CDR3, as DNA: TGCGCCAGCAGCCAAGAGGGGACAGTGGGAGGCTACGAGCAGTACTTC. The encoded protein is CASSQEGTVGGYEQYF.

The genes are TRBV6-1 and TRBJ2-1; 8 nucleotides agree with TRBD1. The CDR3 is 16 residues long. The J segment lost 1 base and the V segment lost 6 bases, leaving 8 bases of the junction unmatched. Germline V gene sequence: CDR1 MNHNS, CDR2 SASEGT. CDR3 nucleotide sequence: TGTGCCAGCAGCTCCGACAGGGGACGATCCTACAATGAGCAGTTCTTC. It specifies CASSSDRGRSYNEQFF.

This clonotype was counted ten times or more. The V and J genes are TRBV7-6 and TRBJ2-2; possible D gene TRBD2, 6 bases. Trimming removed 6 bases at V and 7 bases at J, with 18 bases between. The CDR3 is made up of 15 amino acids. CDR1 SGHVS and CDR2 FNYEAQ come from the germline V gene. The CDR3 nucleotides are TGTGCCAGCAGTTCAAATCCCGACGGGGGCGGGGAGCTGTTTTTT. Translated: CASSSNPDGGGELFF.

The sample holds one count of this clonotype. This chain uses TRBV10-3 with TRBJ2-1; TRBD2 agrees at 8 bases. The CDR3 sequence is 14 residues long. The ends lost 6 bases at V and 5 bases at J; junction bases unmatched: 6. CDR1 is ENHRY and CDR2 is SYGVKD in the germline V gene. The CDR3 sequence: CAIRETSENNEQFF. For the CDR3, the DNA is TGTGCCATCAGAGAGACTAGCGAAAACAATGAGCAGTTCTTC.

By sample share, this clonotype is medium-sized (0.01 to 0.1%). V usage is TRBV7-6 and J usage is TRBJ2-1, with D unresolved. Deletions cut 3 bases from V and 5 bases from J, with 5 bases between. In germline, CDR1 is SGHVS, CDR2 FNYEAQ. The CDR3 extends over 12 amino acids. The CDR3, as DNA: TGTGCCAGCAGCTTGATGGACAATGAGCAGTTCTTC. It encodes CASSLMDNEQFF.

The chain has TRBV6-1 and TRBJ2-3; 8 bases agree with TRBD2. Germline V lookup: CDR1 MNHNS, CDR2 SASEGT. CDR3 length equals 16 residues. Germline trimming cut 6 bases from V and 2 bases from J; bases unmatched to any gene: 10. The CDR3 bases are TGTGCCAGCAGGGACCCGGGGGGGTGGGCCACAGATACGCAGTATTTT. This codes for CASRDPGGWATDTQYF.

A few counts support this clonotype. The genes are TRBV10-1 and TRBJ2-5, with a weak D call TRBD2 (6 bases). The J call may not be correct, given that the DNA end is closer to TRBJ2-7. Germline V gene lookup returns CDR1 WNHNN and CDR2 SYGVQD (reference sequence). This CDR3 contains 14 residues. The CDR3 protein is CASSEGDSIYEQYF. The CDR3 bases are TGCGCCAGCAGTGAGGGGGACTCGATTTACGAGCAGTACTTC.

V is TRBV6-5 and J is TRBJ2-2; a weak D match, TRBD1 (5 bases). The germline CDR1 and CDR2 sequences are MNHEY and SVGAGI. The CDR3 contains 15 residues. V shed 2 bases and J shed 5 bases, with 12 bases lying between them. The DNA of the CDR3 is TGTGCCAGCAGTTACCAAGGGGCAGGAACCGGGGAGCTGTTTTTT. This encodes CASSYQGAGTGELFF.

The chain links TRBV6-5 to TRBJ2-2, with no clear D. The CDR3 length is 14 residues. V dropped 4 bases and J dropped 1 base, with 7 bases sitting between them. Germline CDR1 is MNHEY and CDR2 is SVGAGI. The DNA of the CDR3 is TGTGCCAGCAGTTTTCCCGGGAACACCGGGGAGCTGTTTTTT. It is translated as CASSFPGNTGELFF.

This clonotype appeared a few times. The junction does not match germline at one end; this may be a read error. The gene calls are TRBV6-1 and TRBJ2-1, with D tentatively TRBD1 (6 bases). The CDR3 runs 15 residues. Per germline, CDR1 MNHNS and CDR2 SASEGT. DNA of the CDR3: TGTGCCAGCAGTGAAGTTTGGGACAATCAAGAGACCCAGTTATTC. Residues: CASSEVWDNQETQLF.

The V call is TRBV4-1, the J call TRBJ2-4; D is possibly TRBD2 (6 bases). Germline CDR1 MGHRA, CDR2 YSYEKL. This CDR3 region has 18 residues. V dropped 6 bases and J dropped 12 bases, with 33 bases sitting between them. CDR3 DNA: TGCGCCAGCAGGCGAGGAGACTCGGGGCGGGGAGCCACAGATACTCAGTACTTC. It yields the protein CASRRGDSGRGATDTQYF.

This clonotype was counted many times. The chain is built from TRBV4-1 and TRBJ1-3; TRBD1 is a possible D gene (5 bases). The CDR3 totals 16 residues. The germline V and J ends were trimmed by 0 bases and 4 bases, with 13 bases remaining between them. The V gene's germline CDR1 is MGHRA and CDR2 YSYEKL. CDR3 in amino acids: CASSQDGASRGNTIYF. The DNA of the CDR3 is TGCGCCAGCAGCCAAGACGGGGCGTCAAGGGGAAACACCATATATTTT.

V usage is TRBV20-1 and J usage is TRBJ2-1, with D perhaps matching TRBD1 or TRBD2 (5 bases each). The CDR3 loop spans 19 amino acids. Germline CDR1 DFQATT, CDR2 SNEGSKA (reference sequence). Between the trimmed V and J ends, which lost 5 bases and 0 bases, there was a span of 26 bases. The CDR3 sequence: CSAWGLHQGTSRSYNEQFF. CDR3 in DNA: TGCAGTGCTTGGGGGTTGCACCAAGGGACCTCCCGCTCCTACAATGAGCAGTTCTTC.

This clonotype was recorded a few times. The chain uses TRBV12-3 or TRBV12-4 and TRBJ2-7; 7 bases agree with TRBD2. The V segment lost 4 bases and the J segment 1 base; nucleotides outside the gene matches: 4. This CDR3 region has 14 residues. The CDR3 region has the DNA TGTGCCAGCAGTTGTGGGGGGGGATCCTACGAGCAGTACTTC. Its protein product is CASSCGGGSYEQYF.

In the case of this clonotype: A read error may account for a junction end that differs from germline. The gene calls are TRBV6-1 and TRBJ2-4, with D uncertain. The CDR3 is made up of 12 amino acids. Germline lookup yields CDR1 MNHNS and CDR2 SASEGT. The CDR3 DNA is TGTGCGGGCAGTGAAGCCAAAGACATTCAGTACTTT. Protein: CAGSEAKDIQYF.

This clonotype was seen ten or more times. This chain's CDR3 is CASSGEQGNTGELFF. The DNA for the CDR3 is TGCGCCAGCAGCGGGGAACAGGGGAACACCGGGGAGCTGTTTTTT. The chain couples TRBV10-1 to TRBJ2-2; D perhaps matches TRBD1 (6 bases). The germline V gene has CDR1 WNHNN and CDR2 SYGVQD (reference sequence). The CDR3 is 15 residues long. The V gene lost 6 bases and the J gene lost 1 base, with 12 bases spanning the gap.

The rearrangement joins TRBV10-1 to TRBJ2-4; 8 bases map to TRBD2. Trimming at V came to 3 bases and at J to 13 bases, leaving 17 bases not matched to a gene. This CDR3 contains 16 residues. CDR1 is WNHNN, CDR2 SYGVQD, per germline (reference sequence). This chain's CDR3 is CASSDTGRGATNTQYF. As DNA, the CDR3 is TGCGCCAGCAGTGATACGGGGCGGGGGGCCACAAATACGCAGTACTTC.

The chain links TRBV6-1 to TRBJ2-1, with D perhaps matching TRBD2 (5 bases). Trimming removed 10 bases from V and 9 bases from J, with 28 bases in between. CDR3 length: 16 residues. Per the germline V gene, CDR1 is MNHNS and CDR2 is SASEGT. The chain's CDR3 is CATAVRSPGEPGEQFF. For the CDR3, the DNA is TGTGCCACCGCGGTCCGATCACCCGGGGAACCTGGTGAGCAGTTCTTC.

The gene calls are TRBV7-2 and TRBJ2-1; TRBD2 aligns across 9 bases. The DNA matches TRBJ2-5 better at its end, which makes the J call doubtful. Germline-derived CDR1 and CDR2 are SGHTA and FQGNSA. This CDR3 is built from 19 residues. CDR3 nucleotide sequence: TGTGCCAGCAGCTCCCGTGGGGAGGGAGCGGGGGGTAGGGAAGAGACCCAGTACTTC. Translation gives CASSSRGEGAGGREETQYF.

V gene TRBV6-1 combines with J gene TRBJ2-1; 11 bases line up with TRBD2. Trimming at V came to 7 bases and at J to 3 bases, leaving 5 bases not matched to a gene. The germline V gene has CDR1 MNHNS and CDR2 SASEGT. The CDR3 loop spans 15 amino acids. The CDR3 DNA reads TGTGCCAGCAACCGCGGGACTAGCGGCTACAATGAGCAGTTCTTC. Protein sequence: CASNRGTSGYNEQFF.

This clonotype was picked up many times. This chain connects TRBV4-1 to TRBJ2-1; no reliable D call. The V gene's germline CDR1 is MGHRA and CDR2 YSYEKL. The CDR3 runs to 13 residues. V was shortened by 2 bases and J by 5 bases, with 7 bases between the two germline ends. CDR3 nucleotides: TGCGCCAGCAGCCAATTCCAGCACAATGAGCAGTTCTTC. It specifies CASSQFQHNEQFF.